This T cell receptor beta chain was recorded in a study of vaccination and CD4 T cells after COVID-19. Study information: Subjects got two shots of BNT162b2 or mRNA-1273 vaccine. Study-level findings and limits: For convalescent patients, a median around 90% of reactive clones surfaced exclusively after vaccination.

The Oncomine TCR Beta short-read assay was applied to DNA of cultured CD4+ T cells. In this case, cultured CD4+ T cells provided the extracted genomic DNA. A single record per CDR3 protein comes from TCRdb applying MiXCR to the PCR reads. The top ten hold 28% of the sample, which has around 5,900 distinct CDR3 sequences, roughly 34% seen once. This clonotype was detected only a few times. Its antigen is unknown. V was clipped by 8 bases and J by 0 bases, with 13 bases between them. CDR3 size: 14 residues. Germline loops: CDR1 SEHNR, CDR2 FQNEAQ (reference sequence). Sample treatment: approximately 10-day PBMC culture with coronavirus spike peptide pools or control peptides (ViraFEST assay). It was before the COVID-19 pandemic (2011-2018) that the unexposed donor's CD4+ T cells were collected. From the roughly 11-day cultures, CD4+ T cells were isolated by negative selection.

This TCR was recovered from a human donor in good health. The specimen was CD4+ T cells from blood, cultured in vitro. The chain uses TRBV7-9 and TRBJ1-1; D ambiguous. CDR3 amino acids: CASGRAGLNTEAFF. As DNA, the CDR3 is TGTGCCAGCGGTAGGGCCGGGCTGAACACTGAAGCTTTCTTT.